This T cell receptor beta chain was identified during a study of T-cell reconstitution after alpha-beta-depleted transplantation in children. Many counts were recorded for this clonotype. CDR1 is LNHNV, CDR2 YYDKDF, per germline (reference sequence). The CDR3 sequence is 12 residues long. Trimming left V 0 bases short and J 15 bases short, with 12 bases between. Unique molecular identifiers were incorporated during preparation of the TCRbeta library. TCRdb reprocessed the PCR reads with MiXCR, giving one entry per CDR3 protein. The sample yields over 150,000 distinct CDR3 sequences, more than 14% seen once.

This receptor was identified in a human donor who donated a stem cell graft to a child with acute lymphoblastic leukemia. The gene calls are TRBV15 and TRBJ2-1; no clear D gene. The material sequenced was PBMCs from the stem cell graft donor, taken from the stem cell graft. CDR3 residues: CATSRDSSGSFF. The CDR3, as DNA: TGTGCCACCAGCAGAGATAGTAGTGGGTCGTTCTTC.